The next 13 T cell receptor beta chains were all read from a single sample in a study of CD8 T cells in Susac syndrome. Reverse transcription of 0.5 to 1 ug RNA used random hexamers. MiXCR, applied by TCRdb to the immunoSEQ multiplex PCR reads, yields one record per CDR3 protein. The sample gives over 300,000 distinct CDR3 sequences, about 91% of which show up once; approximately 0.065% is in the top ten. Sequencing used CD4+ T cells from PBMCs. These receptors all stem from a human donor with multiple sclerosis.

The chain is built from TRBV20-1 and TRBJ2-5; 9 nucleotides align to TRBD2. CDR3 length equals 14 residues. Germline assignment: CDR1 DFQATT and CDR2 SNEGSKA (reference sequence). V lost 5 bases, J lost 4 bases, and 8 bases stayed unmatched. The CDR3 nucleotides read TGCAGTGCTCAACAGCGGGGGGTGGGAGAGACCCAGTACTTC. It yields the protein CSAQQRGVGETQYF.

J is TRBJ1-2 and V is TRBV27; D is unclear. This CDR3 contains 13 residues. V gave up 3 bases and J gave up 0 bases, with 5 bases separating them. Per germline, CDR1 MNHEY and CDR2 SMNVEV (reference sequence). CDR3 residues: CASSFDANYGYTF. CDR3 bases: TGTGCCAGCAGTTTTGATGCTAACTATGGCTACACCTTC.

This chain uses TRBV19 with TRBJ1-5, with D maybe TRBD1 (5 bases). CDR1 and CDR2 (germline): LNHDA, SQIVND (reference sequence). The CDR3 contains 15 residues. The V end lost 3 bases, the J end lost 10 bases, and 19 bases lay between the germline ends. CDR3 DNA sequence: TGTGCCAGTAGTATGAGAGAGGCGGGGGGAGGCCCCCAGCATTTT. It codes for CASSMREAGGGPQHF.

Here the CDR3 DNA reads TGTGCCAGTAGGACAGGGGGCACGGGGTCAGTCCTGACTTTC. It yields the protein CASRTGGTGSVLTF. The chain carries TRBV19 and TRBJ2-6; the match to TRBD1 covers 10 bases. The CDR3 is 14 residues long. Germline lookup yields CDR1 LNHDA and CDR2 SQIVND (reference sequence). The trim removed 6 bases at V and 13 bases at J, leaving 9 bases unmatched.

This chain uses TRBV30 with TRBJ2-3; D is unresolved. V was shortened by 5 bases and J by 2 bases, with 8 bases between the two germline ends. The CDR3 runs 12 residues. Germline loops: CDR1 GTSNPN, CDR2 SVGIG (reference sequence). CDR3 loop: CAWDTNTDTQYF. The CDR3 DNA sequence: TGTGCCTGGGACACGAACACAGATACGCAGTATTTT.

The chain links TRBV19 to TRBJ1-5, with D uncertain. V lost 6 bases and J lost 4, with 13 bases in between. There are 14 residues in the CDR3. From germline, CDR1 is LNHDA and CDR2 SQIVND (reference sequence). This CDR3 is CASRETSGNQPQHF. The CDR3 coding sequence is TGTGCCAGTAGGGAAACGAGTGGGAATCAGCCCCAGCATTTT.

The CDR3 nucleotides read TGTGCCAGCAGCTCTAACAGGGCCGGGGAGCTGTTTTTT. It specifies CASSSNRAGELFF. V is TRBV3-1 and J is TRBJ2-2; weak D call: TRBD1 (6 bases). Trimming removed 5 bases at V and 6 bases at J, with 10 bases between. Per germline, CDR1 LGHDT and CDR2 YNNKEL (reference sequence). The CDR3 sequence is 13 residues long.

The rearrangement joins TRBV29-1 to TRBJ1-4, with D unresolved. With 7 bases removed from V and 5 bases from J, the gap between germline ends came to 17 bases. This CDR3 has 14 amino acids. Germline V CDR1 and CDR2: SQVTM, ANQGSEA. The CDR3 sequence is CSARVEASNEKLFF. As DNA, the CDR3 is TGCAGCGCCCGCGTCGAGGCCTCAAATGAAAAACTGTTTTTT.

The V gene is TRBV24-1, the J gene TRBJ2-5; D is unclear. In germline, CDR1 is KGHDR, CDR2 SFDVKD. CDR3 length: 14 amino acids. V lost 0 bases to trimming and J lost 9 bases, with 13 bases between them. The CDR3 DNA reads TGTGCCACCAGTGATTTGGGACGGACGAATGCCCAGTACTTC. Its protein product is CATSDLGRTNAQYF.

The J gene is TRBJ1-2, the V gene TRBV19; D may be TRBD1 (6 bases). Deletions cut 1 base from V and 0 bases from J, with 9 bases between. CDR1 LNHDA and CDR2 SQIVND come from the germline V gene (reference sequence). CDR3 size: 15 residues. The CDR3 protein is CASSIARTANYGYTF. The CDR3 region has the DNA TGTGCCAGTAGTATAGCAAGGACAGCTAACTATGGCTACACCTTC. Drawing the rest from reference TRBV19 and TRBJ1-2, the complete variable domain is DGGITQSPKYLFRKEGQNVTLSCEQNLNHDAMYWYRQDPGQGLRLIYYSQIVNDFQKGDIAEGYSVSREKKESFPLTVTSAQKNPTAFYLCASSIARTANYGYTFGSGTRLTVV.

In DNA, the CDR3 is TGTGCCTGGAGTCGGCTGCGAGGGACAGGAGGGGGCAACTATGGCTACACCTTC. Its protein is CAWSRLRGTGGGNYGYTF. The gene calls are TRBV30 and TRBJ1-2, with 8 bases that match TRBD1. V dropped 2 bases and J dropped 2; count of bases not matched to a gene: 16. Germline CDR1 GTSNPN, CDR2 SVGIG (reference sequence). This CDR3 spans 18 amino acids.

The chain carries TRBV3-1 and TRBJ2-5; TRBD2 agrees at 8 bases. Trimming removed 0 bases from V and 5 bases from J; junction bases left unmatched: 8. Germline values: CDR1 LGHDT, CDR2 YNNKEL (reference sequence). The CDR3 totals 16 residues. Here the CDR3 reads CASSQEVGGALETQYF. For the CDR3, the DNA is TGTGCCAGCAGCCAAGAGGTCGGGGGGGCTTTGGAGACCCAGTACTTC.

The CDR3 DNA reads TGCGCCAGCAGCCAAGCTTCCGGGACAGGTTACGAGCAGTACTTC. This gives the protein CASSQASGTGYEQYF. The V gene is TRBV4-1, the J gene TRBJ2-7, with 8 bases fitting TRBD1. The CDR3 sequence is 15 residues long. The ends lost 1 base at V and 4 bases at J; junction bases unmatched: 6. Germline V CDR1 and CDR2: MGHRA, YSYEKL.